The present entry profiles one T cell receptor beta chain with its context. The record originates from a study of blood T cell repertoires in COVID-19. Across the whole study: Both acute and convalescent COVID-19 samples were obtained from the United States, Italy and Spain. PBMCs, B-cell-depleted T cells, or T cells were the source of the cDNA or gDNA that made up the material.

In the original workflow: Estimates of nucleated cell counts were drawn from the amplification of reference gene primers. Repertoires were generated with immunoSEQ multiplex PCR, while TCRdb's copy carries only in-frame clones and drops some. Clone size and V and J calls were adopted from that table, with D and trimming inferred from the DNA. The profile shows about 190,000 clones, about 81% of them singletons. After removal of 7 bases from V and 7 bases from J, the junction contained 6 bases not matched to a gene. This CDR3 region has 13 residues. Per the germline V gene, CDR1 is SQVTM and CDR2 is ANQGSEA. The Seattle site enrolled patients during active infection and followed them longitudinally.

Sequenced: peripheral blood. This sequence joins TRBV29-1 and TRBJ2-1, with 11 bases identical to TRBD1. The origin of this receptor is a woman in her sixties or seventies with COVID-19, enrolled during active disease. The CDR3 reads CSARTGGGNEQFF. The CDR3 nucleotides read TGCAGCGCCCGGACAGGGGGCGGGAATGAGCAGTTCTTC.